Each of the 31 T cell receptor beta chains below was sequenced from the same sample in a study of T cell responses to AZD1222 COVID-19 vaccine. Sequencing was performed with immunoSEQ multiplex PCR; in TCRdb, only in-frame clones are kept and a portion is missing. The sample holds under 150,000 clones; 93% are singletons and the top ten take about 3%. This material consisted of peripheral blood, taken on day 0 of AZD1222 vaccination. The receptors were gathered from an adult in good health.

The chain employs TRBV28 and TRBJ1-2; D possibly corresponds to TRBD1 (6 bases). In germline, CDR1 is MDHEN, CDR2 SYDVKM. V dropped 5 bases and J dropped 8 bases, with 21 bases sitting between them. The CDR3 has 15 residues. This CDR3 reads CASSRNEGGRRGYTF. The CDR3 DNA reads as TGTGCCAGCAGTCGAAATGAGGGGGGTCGGCGGGGCTACACCTTC.

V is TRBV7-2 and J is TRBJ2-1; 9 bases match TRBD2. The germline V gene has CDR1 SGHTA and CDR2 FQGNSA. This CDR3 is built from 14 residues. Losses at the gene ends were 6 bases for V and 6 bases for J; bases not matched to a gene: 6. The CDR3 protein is CASSRTSASNEQFF. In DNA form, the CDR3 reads TGTGCCAGCAGTCGGACTAGCGCCAGCAATGAGCAGTTCTTC.

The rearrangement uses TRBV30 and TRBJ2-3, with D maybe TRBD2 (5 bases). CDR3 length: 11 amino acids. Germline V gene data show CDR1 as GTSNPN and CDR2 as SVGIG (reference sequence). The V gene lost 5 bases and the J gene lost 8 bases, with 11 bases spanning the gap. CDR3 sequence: CAWGGGGTQYF. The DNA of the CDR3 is TGTGCCTGGGGAGGAGGAGGTACGCAGTATTTT.

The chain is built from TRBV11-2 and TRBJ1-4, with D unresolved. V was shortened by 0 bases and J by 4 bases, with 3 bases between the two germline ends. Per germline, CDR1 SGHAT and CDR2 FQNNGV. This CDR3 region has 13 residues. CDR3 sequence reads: CASSLDRNEKLFF. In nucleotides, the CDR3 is TGTGCCAGCAGCTTAGACCGTAATGAAAAACTGTTTTTT.

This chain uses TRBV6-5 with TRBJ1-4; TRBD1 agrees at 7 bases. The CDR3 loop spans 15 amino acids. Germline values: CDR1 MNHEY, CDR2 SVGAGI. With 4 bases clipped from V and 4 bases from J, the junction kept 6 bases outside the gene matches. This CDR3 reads CASSSRTGVNEKLFF. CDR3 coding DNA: TGTGCCAGCAGTTCTCGGACAGGAGTTAATGAAAAACTGTTTTTT.

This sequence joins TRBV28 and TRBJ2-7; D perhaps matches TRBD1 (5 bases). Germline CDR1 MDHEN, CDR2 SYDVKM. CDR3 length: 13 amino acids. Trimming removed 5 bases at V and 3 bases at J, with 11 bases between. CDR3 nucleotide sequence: TGTGCCAGCAGTCCTCCCAGGGTCTACGAGCAGTACTTC. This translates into CASSPPRVYEQYF.

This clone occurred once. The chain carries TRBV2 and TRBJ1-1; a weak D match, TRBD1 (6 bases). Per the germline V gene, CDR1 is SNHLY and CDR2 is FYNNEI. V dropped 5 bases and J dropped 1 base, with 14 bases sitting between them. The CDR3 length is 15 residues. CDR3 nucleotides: TGTGCCAGCAGTTCGGACAGATCCGCGAACACTGAAGCTTTCTTT. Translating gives CASSSDRSANTEAFF.

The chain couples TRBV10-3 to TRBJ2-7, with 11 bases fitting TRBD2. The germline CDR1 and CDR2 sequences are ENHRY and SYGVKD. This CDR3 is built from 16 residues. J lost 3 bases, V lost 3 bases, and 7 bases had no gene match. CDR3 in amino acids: CAISEFEGTSGYEQYF. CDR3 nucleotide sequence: TGTGCCATCAGTGAATTTGAAGGGACTAGCGGCTACGAGCAGTACTTC.

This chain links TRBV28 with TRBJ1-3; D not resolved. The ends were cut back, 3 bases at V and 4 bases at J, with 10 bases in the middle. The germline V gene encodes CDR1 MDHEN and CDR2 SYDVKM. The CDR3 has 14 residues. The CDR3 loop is CASSFAAGGNTIYF. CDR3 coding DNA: TGTGCCAGCAGTTTCGCAGCAGGCGGAAACACCATATATTTT.

The CDR3 is CASSLYREAFF. DNA for the CDR3: TGTGCCAGCAGCTTGTATCGGGAAGCTTTCTTT. The chain has TRBV13 and TRBJ1-1; D unresolved. V lost 3 bases, J lost 8 bases, and 7 bases lay in between. Germline V CDR1 and CDR2: PRHDT, FYEKMQ (reference sequence). This CDR3 contains 11 residues.

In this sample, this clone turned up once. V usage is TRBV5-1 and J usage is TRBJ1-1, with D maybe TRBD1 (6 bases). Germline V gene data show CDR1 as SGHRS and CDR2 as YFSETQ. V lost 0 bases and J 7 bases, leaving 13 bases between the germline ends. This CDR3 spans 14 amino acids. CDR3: CASSLGYRVGEAFF. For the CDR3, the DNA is TGCGCCAGCAGCTTGGGCTACAGGGTTGGTGAAGCTTTCTTT.

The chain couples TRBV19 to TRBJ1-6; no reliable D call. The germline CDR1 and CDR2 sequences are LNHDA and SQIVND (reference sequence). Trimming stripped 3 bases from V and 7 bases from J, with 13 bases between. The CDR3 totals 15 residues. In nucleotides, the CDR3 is TGTGCCAGTAGTATTGTCGGCCGTCTGAATTCACCCCTCCACTTT. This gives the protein CASSIVGRLNSPLHF.

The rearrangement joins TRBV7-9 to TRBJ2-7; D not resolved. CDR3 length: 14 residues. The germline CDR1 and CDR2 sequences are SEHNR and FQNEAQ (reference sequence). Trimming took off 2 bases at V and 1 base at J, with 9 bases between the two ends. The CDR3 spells CASSLMGGSYEQYF. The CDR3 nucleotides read TGTGCCAGCAGCTTAATGGGCGGATCCTACGAGCAGTACTTC.

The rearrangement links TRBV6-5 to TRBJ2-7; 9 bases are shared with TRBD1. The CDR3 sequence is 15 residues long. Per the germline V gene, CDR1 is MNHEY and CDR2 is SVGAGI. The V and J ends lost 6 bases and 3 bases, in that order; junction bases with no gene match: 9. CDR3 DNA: TGTGCCAGCAGGCCCCGAGGACAGGGGAGCTACGAGCAGTACTTC. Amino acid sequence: CASRPRGQGSYEQYF.

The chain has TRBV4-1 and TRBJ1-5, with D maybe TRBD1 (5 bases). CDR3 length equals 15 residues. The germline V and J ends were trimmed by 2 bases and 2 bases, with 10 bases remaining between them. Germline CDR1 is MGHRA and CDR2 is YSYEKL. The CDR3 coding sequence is TGCGCCAGCAGCCAAAGACTGGGGGGCAATCAGCCCCAGCATTTT. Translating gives CASSQRLGGNQPQHF.

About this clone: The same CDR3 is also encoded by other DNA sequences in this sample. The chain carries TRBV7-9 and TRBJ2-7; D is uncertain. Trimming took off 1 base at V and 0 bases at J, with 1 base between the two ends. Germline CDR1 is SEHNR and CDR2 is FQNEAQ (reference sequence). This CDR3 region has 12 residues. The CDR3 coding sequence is TGTGCCAGCAGCTTAGGCTCCTACGAGCAGTACTTC. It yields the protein CASSLGSYEQYF.

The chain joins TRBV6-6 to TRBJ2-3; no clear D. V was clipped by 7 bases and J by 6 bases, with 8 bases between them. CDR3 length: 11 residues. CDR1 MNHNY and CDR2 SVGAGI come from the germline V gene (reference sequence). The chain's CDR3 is CASTFVDTQYF. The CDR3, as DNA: TGTGCCAGCACCTTCGTGGATACGCAGTATTTT.

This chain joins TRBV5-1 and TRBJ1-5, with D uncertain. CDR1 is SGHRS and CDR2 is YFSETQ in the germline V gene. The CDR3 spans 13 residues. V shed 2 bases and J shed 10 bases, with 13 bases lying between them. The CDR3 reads CASSFGPIGPQHF. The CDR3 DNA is TGCGCCAGCAGCTTTGGGCCCATAGGCCCCCAGCATTTT.

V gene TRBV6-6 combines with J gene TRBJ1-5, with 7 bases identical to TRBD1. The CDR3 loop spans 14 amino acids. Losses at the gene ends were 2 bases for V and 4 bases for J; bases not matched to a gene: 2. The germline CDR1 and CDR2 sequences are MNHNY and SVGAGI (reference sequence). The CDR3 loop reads CASSYDRENQPQHF. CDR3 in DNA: TGTGCCAGCAGTTACGACAGGGAGAATCAGCCCCAGCATTTT.

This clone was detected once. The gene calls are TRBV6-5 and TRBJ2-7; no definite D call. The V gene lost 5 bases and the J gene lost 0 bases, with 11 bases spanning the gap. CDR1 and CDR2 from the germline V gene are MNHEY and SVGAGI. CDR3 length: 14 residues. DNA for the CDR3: TGTGCCAGCAGTCTGAGTTGGAACTCCTACGAGCAGTACTTC. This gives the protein CASSLSWNSYEQYF.

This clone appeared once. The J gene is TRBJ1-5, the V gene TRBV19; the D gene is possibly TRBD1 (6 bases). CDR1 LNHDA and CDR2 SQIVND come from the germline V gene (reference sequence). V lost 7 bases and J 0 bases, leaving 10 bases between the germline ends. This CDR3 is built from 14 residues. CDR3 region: CASNDRTSNQPQHF. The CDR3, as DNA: TGTGCCAGTAATGACAGGACTAGCAATCAGCCCCAGCATTTT.

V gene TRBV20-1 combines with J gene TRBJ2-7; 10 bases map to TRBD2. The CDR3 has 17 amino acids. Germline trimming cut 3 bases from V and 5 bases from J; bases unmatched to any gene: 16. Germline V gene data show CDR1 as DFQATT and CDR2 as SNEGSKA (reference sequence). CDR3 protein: CSASMASGRGSGHEQYF. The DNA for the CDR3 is TGCAGTGCTAGTATGGCTAGCGGGAGAGGGTCGGGCCACGAGCAGTACTTC.

CDR3: CASSIRVRGGAKTQYF. The CDR3 region has the DNA TGTGCCAGCAGCATCCGGGTGCGGGGGGGCGCAAAGACCCAGTACTTC. The genes are TRBV5-8 and TRBJ2-5, with 9 nucleotides matching TRBD2. The CDR3 covers 16 residues. Germline-derived CDR1 and CDR2 are SGHTS and YDEGEE. Germline trimming cut 4 bases from V and 6 bases from J; bases unmatched to any gene: 13.

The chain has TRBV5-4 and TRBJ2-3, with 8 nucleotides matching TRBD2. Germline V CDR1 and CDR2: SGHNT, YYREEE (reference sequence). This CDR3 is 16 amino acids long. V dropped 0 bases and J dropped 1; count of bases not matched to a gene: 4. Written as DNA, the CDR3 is TGTGCCAGCAGCTTGGGGGGGACTAGTGGCACAGATACGCAGTATTTT. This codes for CASSLGGTSGTDTQYF.

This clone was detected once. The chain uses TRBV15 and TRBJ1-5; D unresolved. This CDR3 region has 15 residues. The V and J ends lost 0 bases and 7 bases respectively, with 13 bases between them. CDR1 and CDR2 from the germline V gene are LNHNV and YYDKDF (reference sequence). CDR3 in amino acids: CATSRDNQLTQPQHF. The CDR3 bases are TGTGCCACCAGCAGAGATAACCAGTTGACCCAGCCCCAGCATTTT. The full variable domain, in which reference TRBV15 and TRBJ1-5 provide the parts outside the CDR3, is DAMVIQNPRYQVTQFGKPVTLSCSQTLNHNVMYWYQQKSSQAPKLLFHYYDKDFNNEADTPDNFQSRRPNTSFCFLDIRSPGLGDTAMYLCATSRDNQLTQPQHFGDGTRLSIL.

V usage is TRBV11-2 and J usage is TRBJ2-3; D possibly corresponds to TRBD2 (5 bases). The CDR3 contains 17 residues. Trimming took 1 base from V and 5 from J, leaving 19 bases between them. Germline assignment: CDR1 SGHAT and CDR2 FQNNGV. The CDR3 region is CASSLVFGVPRGDTQYF. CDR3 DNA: TGTGCCAGCAGCTTAGTATTCGGCGTCCCCCGGGGAGATACGCAGTATTTT.

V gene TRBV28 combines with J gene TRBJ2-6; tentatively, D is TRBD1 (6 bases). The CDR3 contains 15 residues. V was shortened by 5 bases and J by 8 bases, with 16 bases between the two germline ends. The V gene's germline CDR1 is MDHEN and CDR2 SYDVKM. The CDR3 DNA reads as TGTGCCAGCAGTCTCAGGGGAGCTGGAACCAACGTCCTGACTTTC. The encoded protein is CASSLRGAGTNVLTF.

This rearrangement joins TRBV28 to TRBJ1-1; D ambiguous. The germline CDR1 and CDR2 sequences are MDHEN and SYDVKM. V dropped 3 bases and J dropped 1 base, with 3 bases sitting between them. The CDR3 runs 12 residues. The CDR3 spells CASSLSNTEAFF. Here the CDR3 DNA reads TGTGCCAGCAGTTTGTCGAACACTGAAGCTTTCTTT.

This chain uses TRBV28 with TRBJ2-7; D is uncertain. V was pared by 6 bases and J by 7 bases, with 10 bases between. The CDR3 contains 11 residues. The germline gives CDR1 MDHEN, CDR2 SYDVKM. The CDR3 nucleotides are TGTGCCAGCAGCCGCATTAAGGAGCAGTACTTC. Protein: CASSRIKEQYF.

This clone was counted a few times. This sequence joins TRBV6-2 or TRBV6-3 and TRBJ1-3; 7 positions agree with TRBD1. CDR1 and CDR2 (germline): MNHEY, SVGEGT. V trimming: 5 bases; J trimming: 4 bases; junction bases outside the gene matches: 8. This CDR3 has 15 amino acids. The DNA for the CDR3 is TGTGCCAGCAGTGCGGGACAGTTCGCCGGAAACACCATATATTTT. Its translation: CASSAGQFAGNTIYF.

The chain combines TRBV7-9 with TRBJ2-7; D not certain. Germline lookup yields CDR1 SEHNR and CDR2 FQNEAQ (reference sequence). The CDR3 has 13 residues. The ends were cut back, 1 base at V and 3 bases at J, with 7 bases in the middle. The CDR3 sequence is CASSLEAGYEQYF. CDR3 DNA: TGTGCCAGCAGCTTAGAGGCAGGCTACGAGCAGTACTTC.